These T cell receptor beta chains were read from a single sample in a study of blood T cell repertoires in COVID-19. Using immunoSEQ multiplex PCR, the repertoire was profiled, and TCRdb retains in-frame clones only, with some absent. The data show some 80,000 clones, 79% seen once. Sequencing input: peripheral blood. The source is a woman older than 75 with active or convalescent COVID-19. CDR3s include the opening cysteine and the closing phenylalanine or tryptophan.

J: TRBJ2-1
V: TRBV6-5
CDR3: CASSIPGLAYGEQFF

J: TRBJ1-3
V: TRBV19
CDR3: CASKPPGVGNTIYF

J: TRBJ2-7
V: TRBV6-5
CDR3: CASRLREGYEQYF

J: TRBJ1-6
V: TRBV6-2/TRBV6-3
CDR3: CASSYDKGKSPLHF

J: TRBJ1-2
V: TRBV7-2
CDR3: CASSLATTGIYGYTF

J: TRBJ2-2
V: TRBV10-1
CDR3: CASSDFRAGELFF

J: TRBJ2-3
V: TRBV29-1
CDR3: CSVDPGQGTDTQYF

J: TRBJ1-2
V: TRBV4-1
CDR3: CASSQAGDGYTF

J: TRBJ1-5
V: TRBV20-1
CDR3: CSASRGPGQPQHF

J: TRBJ1-1
V: TRBV12-3/TRBV12-4
CDR3: CASSFDPGAEAFF

J: TRBJ2-6
V: TRBV18
CDR3: CASSPWTGLGANVLTF

J: TRBJ2-2
V: TRBV7-2
CDR3: CASSLRGYLGNTGELFF

J: TRBJ1-1
V: TRBV10-3
CDR3: CAISDSGNTEAFF

J: TRBJ2-1
V: TRBV18
CDR3: CASSPRTTGENEQFF

J: TRBJ2-2
V: TRBV3-1/TRBV3-2
CDR3: CASSQGLAGGNTGELFF

J: TRBJ1-1
V: TRBV6-5
CDR3: CASSLTGRWTEAFF

J: TRBJ1-6
V: TRBV7-8
CDR3: CASSHYRDSPLHF

J: TRBJ2-7
V: TRBV5-1
CDR3: CASSLFGQAVYEQYF

J: TRBJ2-5
V: TRBV6-2/TRBV6-3
CDR3: CASSYSQVQETQYF

J: TRBJ2-3
V: TRBV9
CDR3: CASSGHRTSGSTDTQYF

J: TRBJ2-7
V: TRBV12-3/TRBV12-4
CDR3: CASSLEGQGEQYF

J: TRBJ2-3
V: TRBV7-7
CDR3: CASSPNLNTGGCADTQYF

J: TRBJ2-5
V: TRBV10-3
CDR3: CAISEGIAGGQETQYF

J: TRBJ1-1
V: TRBV9
CDR3: CASSGRTGFTEAFF

J: TRBJ2-7
V: TRBV5-1
CDR3: CASGRTAGDYEQYF

J: TRBJ1-1
V: TRBV2
CDR3: CASSVQVLGTEAFF

J: TRBJ1-2
V: TRBV6-5
CDR3: CASTGTGGKGYTF

J: TRBJ1-5
V: TRBV6-5
CDR3: CASSYSPSGGQPQHF

J: TRBJ2-3
V: TRBV7-9
CDR3: CASSRRNRPGTDTQYF

J: TRBJ1-6
V: TRBV28
CDR3: CASRTGGGSPLHF

J: TRBJ2-7
V: TRBV5-1
CDR3: CASSLGVAGGFSYEQYF

J: TRBJ2-7
V: TRBV7-3
CDR3: CASSRAGGPSEQYF

J: TRBJ2-7
V: TRBV10-3
CDR3: CAVLREGRGEQYF

J: TRBJ2-2
V: TRBV7-6
CDR3: CASSLGAVPTGELFF

J: TRBJ2-6
V: TRBV15
CDR3: CATRLGAAGANVLTF

J: TRBJ2-4
V: TRBV21-1
CDR3: CASSRRYRGAAKNIQYF

J: TRBJ2-7
V: TRBV5-1
CDR3: CASSLAAGGEQYF

J: TRBJ1-2
V: TRBV5-6
CDR3: CASSPGTGSLPVYGYTF

J: TRBJ1-2
V: TRBV29-1
CDR3: CSVNSDSNYGYTF

J: TRBJ2-7
V: TRBV3-1/TRBV3-2
CDR3: CASSPRQKNKHEQYF

J: TRBJ2-7
V: TRBV6-5
CDR3: CASRGGTGTYEQYF

J: TRBJ2-3
V: TRBV7-9
CDR3: CASSPQRGTNADTQYF

J: TRBJ2-2
V: TRBV11-3
CDR3: CASSLGSVDGELFF

J: TRBJ1-1
V: TRBV19
CDR3: CASSIGANTEAFF

J: TRBJ2-7
V: TRBV6-5
CDR3: CASSYTTGGDEQYF

J: TRBJ2-7
V: TRBV7-2
CDR3: CASSLLREQQYF

J: TRBJ2-7
V: TRBV11-2
CDR3: CASKSAVGYEQYF

J: TRBJ2-1
V: TRBV24-1
CDR3: CATSDWGLGRVEQFF

J: TRBJ2-1
V: TRBV7-7
CDR3: CASSLVAGDDNEQFF

J: TRBJ2-3
V: TRBV12-5
CDR3: CASGSGQGMTDTQYF

J: TRBJ1-4
V: TRBV24-1
CDR3: CATSDRGRGNEKLFF

J: TRBJ2-7
V: TRBV4-1
CDR3: CASSRSQAYEQYF